The 19 T cell receptor beta chains reported below all come from one sample, sequenced in a study of vaccination and CD4 T cells after COVID-19. Described treatment: roughly 11-day PBMC culture with coronavirus spike peptide pools or control peptides (ViraFEST assay). Their specific antigens are unknown. Cultured CD4+ T cells had their DNA profiled by the Oncomine TCR Beta short-read assay. MiXCR, run by TCRdb on the PCR reads, gives a single entry per CDR3 protein. The sample has 3,900 or so distinct CDR3 sequences; approximately 50% are singletons. The sequencing sample was made of CD4+ T cells from blood, cultured in vitro. The receptors originated from a human donor who had recovered from COVID-19.

The genes are TRBV20-1 and TRBJ2-1; tentatively, D is TRBD2 (6 bases). The V end was cut by 4 bases, the J end by 0 bases, with 10 bases between. The CDR3 is made up of 14 amino acids. Germline V gene sequence: CDR1 DFQATT, CDR2 SNEGSKA (reference sequence). The CDR3 DNA sequence: TGCAGTGCTATTAGCGGTTCCTCCTACAATGAGCAGTTCTTC. Translating gives CSAISGSSYNEQFF.

The chain couples TRBV29-1 to TRBJ1-1; D gene ambiguous. The CDR3 is made up of 13 amino acids. The germline V and J ends were trimmed by 4 bases and 0 bases, with 9 bases remaining between them. Germline lookup yields CDR1 SQVTM and CDR2 ANQGSEA. CDR3 sequence reads: CSVVDAMNTEAFF. The CDR3 DNA reads TGCAGCGTTGTTGACGCCATGAACACTGAAGCTTTCTTT. The variable domain in full, completed from reference TRBV29-1 and TRBJ1-1, reads SAVISQKPSRDICQRGTSLTIQCQVDSQVTMMFWYRQQPGQSLTLIATANQGSEATYESGFVIDKFPISRPNLTFSTLTVSNMSPEDSSIYLCSVVDAMNTEAFFGQGTRLTVV.

Only a few counts were recorded for this clonotype. The genes are TRBV7-2 and TRBJ2-7; D is undetermined. V was clipped by 5 bases and J by 6 bases, with 14 bases between them. The CDR3 is made up of 13 amino acids. Germline CDR1 SGHTA, CDR2 FQGNSA. CDR3 sequence reads: CASSLLGIFEQYF. CDR3 sequence (DNA): TGTGCCAGCAGCCTCCTAGGTATTTTCGAGCAGTACTTC. Full variable domain (outside the CDR3, taken from reference TRBV7-2 and TRBJ2-7): GAGVSQSPSNKVTEKGKDVELRCDPISGHTALYWYRQSLGQGLEFLIYFQGNSAPDKSGLPSDRFSAERTGGSVSTLTIQRTQQEDSAVYLCASSLLGIFEQYFGPGTRLTVT.

This clonotype was observed a handful of times. This chain joins TRBV11-3 and TRBJ2-4; D might be TRBD2 (5 bases). The CDR3 consists of 13 residues. The V end was cut by 3 bases, the J end by 7 bases, with 10 bases between. Germline V gives CDR1 SGHNT, CDR2 YENEEA. The CDR3 sequence: CASSFNSGNIQYF. CDR3 coding DNA: TGTGCCAGCAGCTTTAATTCGGGGAACATTCAGTACTTC.

This clonotype was recorded a few times. This sequence joins TRBV6-1 and TRBJ2-7; 8 bases are shared with TRBD2. V lost 5 bases to trimming and J lost 9 bases; unmatched junction nucleotides: 6. The length of the CDR3 is 12 residues. Germline CDR1 and CDR2: MNHNS and SASEGT. CDR3: CASSPVAGLQYF. CDR3 sequence (DNA): TGTGCCAGCAGTCCCGTAGCGGGATTGCAGTACTTC.

This clonotype is labeled as large. The V and J genes are TRBV6-5 and TRBJ2-3; unclear D gene. This CDR3 contains 15 residues. With 2 bases removed from V and 6 bases from J, the gap between germline ends came to 15 bases. Germline lookup yields CDR1 MNHEY and CDR2 SVGAGI. This CDR3 reads CASSYPQSSRDTQYF. CDR3 bases: TGTGCCAGCAGTTACCCCCAATCCTCTAGGGATACGCAGTATTTT.

In its sample, this clonotype ranks as medium-sized. This chain uses TRBV2 with TRBJ2-3; a possible D gene is TRBD1 (5 bases). V lost 6 bases, J lost 1 base, and 17 bases lay in between. CDR3 length equals 16 residues. Germline assignment: CDR1 SNHLY and CDR2 FYNNEI. Here the CDR3 DNA reads TGTGCCAGCAGACTCCCCCAGGGCAGGGGCACAGATACGCAGTATTTT. It specifies CASRLPQGRGTDTQYF.

The genes are TRBV12-3 or TRBV12-4 and TRBJ2-6; 12 nucleotides line up with TRBD2. J lost 0 bases, V lost 10 bases, and 7 bases had no gene match. This CDR3 contains 17 residues. The CDR3 sequence: CATLLAGGNSGANVLTF. The DNA of the CDR3 is TGTGCCACCCTACTAGCGGGGGGTAACTCTGGGGCCAACGTCCTGACTTTC.

In its sample, this clonotype ranks as medium-sized. The gene calls are TRBV20-1 and TRBJ2-3, with TRBD2 identical over 8 bases. The CDR3 sequence is 14 residues long. Per the germline V gene, CDR1 is DFQATT and CDR2 is SNEGSKA (reference sequence). V was pared by 5 bases and J by 1 base, with 5 bases of the junction left unmatched. CDR3 amino acids: CSALGLAGTDTQYF. For the CDR3, the DNA is TGCAGTGCTCTTGGACTAGCCGGCACAGATACGCAGTATTTT.

This clonotype is labeled large (0.1 to 1%). V gene TRBV9 combines with J gene TRBJ1-5, with unresolved D. V lost 3 bases and J lost 2, with 12 bases in between. Germline loops: CDR1 SGDLS, CDR2 YYNGEE. This CDR3 has 15 amino acids. CDR3 protein: CASSEGYSGNQPQHF. In DNA, the CDR3 is TGTGCCAGCAGCGAAGGGTATTCGGGCAATCAGCCCCAGCATTTT.

This clonotype was detected a few times. This chain joins TRBV20-1 and TRBJ2-7, with 7 bases lining up with TRBD2. Germline trimming cut 3 bases from V and 6 bases from J; bases unmatched to any gene: 8. Germline-derived CDR1 and CDR2 are DFQATT and SNEGSKA (reference sequence). This CDR3 contains 13 residues. The CDR3: CSASRRGLLEQYF. CDR3 nucleotide sequence: TGCAGTGCTAGTCGGCGGGGGTTACTCGAGCAGTACTTC.

The V gene is TRBV7-2, the J gene TRBJ1-1, with a weak D call TRBD1 (6 bases). The length of the CDR3 is 13 residues. The germline CDR1 and CDR2 sequences are SGHTA and FQGNSA. The V end lost 5 bases, the J end lost 5 bases, and 12 bases lay between the germline ends. CDR3 sequence reads: CASSAQQGTEAFF. The CDR3 DNA reads TGTGCCAGCAGCGCCCAACAGGGTACTGAAGCTTTCTTT.

This clonotype came up a few times. Germline is not matched at one junction end, which may reflect a read error. The chain uses TRBV19 and TRBJ1-5; D is possibly TRBD1 (6 bases). Looked up from germline, CDR1 is LNHDA and CDR2 is SQIVND (reference sequence). The CDR3 contains 13 residues. The CDR3 DNA follows: TGCGCCGGGGGCCCAGGACGCAATCAGCCCCAGCATTTT. Its translation is CAGGPGRNQPQHF. The whole variable domain, filled in from reference TRBV19 and TRBJ1-5, reads DGGITQSPKYLFRKEGQNVTLSCEQNLNHDAMYWYRQDPGQGLRLIYYSQIVNDFQKGDIAEGYSVSREKKESFPLTVTSAQKNPTAFYLCAGGPGRNQPQHFGDGTRLSIL.

On this clonotype itself: A much larger clone is a single base away; this may be a read error. In DNA form, the CDR3 reads TGCAGCGTTGAAGATCCCACCTATGCCGGGGAAAAACTGTTTTTT. Translation gives CSVEDPTYAGEKLFF. The genes are TRBV29-1 and TRBJ1-4; D not certain. Germline V gene lookup returns CDR1 SQVTM and CDR2 ANQGSEA. V was cut by 0 bases and J by 8 bases, with 16 bases left in between. This CDR3 contains 15 residues.

The chain carries TRBV6-2 or TRBV6-3 and TRBJ2-5; 9 bases are shared with TRBD2. Germline V gene data show CDR1 as MNHEY and CDR2 as SVGEGT. The CDR3 has 15 amino acids. V shed 4 bases and J 3 bases; nucleotides not matched to a gene: 6. The CDR3 region is CASSLAGEGEETQYF. CDR3 nucleotide sequence: TGTGCCAGCAGTTTAGCGGGAGAGGGTGAAGAGACCCAGTACTTC.

A single count supports this clonotype. The chain links TRBV29-1 to TRBJ1-2; D is uncertain. The CDR3 extends over 11 amino acids. Germline V gene data show CDR1 as SQVTM and CDR2 as ANQGSEA. V was clipped by 4 bases and J by 6 bases, with 9 bases between them. CDR3 in amino acids: CSVGSGNGYTF. CDR3 in DNA: TGCAGCGTTGGATCGGGTAATGGCTACACCTTC.

This clonotype was counted between two and nine times. J is TRBJ2-3 and V is TRBV20-1; a weak D match, TRBD2 (5 bases). The length of the CDR3 is 15 residues. V was cut by 0 bases and J by 4 bases, with 14 bases left in between. Per germline, CDR1 DFQATT and CDR2 SNEGSKA (reference sequence). The CDR3 sequence: CSARDRQRPADTQYF. In DNA, the CDR3 is TGCAGTGCTAGAGATCGGCAGCGGCCGGCAGATACGCAGTATTTT.

The CDR3 region has the DNA TGTGCCAGCAGCCGGTTAAACACCATATATTTT. Translated, it gives CASSRLNTIYF. The J gene is TRBJ1-3, the V gene TRBV11-3; D uncertain. V lost 5 bases and J lost 6, with 5 bases in between. The V gene's germline CDR1 is SGHNT and CDR2 YENEEA. The CDR3 has 11 residues.

This clonotype occurred a few times. The chain combines TRBV6-5 with TRBJ2-5, with 8 bases that match TRBD2. The CDR3 loop spans 16 amino acids. J gave up 2 bases and V 0 bases, and 5 bases lay outside the gene matches. The germline V gene has CDR1 MNHEY and CDR2 SVGAGI. The CDR3 reads CASSYSLRGEQETQYF. The CDR3 region has the DNA TGTGCCAGCAGTTACTCACTGCGGGGGGAACAAGAGACCCAGTACTTC.